This T cell receptor beta chain was sequenced for a study of blood T cell repertoires in COVID-19. Study-wide background: COVID-19 samples collected from the United States, Italy and Spain covered acute and convalescent phases. From T cells, B-cell-depleted T cells, or PBMCs came the material, which was cDNA or gDNA.

This clone was detected only a few times. Germline lookup yields CDR1 MDHEN and CDR2 SYDVKM. The CDR3 contains 13 residues. The V gene lost 6 bases and the J gene lost 1 base, with 7 bases spanning the gap. Original processing methods: Reference gene primer amplification yielded estimated nucleated cell counts. Using immunoSEQ multiplex PCR, the repertoire was profiled, and TCRdb retains in-frame clones only, with some absent. D and trimming come from the DNA, and the V and J calls and clone size come from that table. The table records approximately 230,000 clones, under 90% of them present only once.

This receptor was obtained from a man younger than 40 with active or convalescent COVID-19. This chain joins TRBV28 and TRBJ1-5, with D possibly matching TRBD1 (5 bases). The source material was peripheral blood. CDR3 sequence reads: CASRTGSNQPQHF. Here the CDR3 DNA reads TGTGCCAGCAGAACAGGAAGCAATCAGCCCCAGCATTTT.